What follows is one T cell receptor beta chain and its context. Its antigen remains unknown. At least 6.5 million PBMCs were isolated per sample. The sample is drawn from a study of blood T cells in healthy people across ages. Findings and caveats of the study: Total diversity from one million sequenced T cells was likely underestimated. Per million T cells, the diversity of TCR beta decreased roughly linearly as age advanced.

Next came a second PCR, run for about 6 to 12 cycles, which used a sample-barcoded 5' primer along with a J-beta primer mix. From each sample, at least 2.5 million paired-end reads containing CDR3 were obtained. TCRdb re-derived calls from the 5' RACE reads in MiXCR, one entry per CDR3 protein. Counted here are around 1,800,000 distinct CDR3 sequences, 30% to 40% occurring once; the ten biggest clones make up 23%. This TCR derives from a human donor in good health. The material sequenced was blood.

CDR3 sequence: CASSGTEFPGGSYNEQFF. CDR3 nucleotides: TGTGCCAGTTCCGGGACAGAATTCCCCGGTGGATCCTACAATGAGCAGTTCTTC. The J gene is TRBJ2-1, the V gene TRBV2; the match to TRBD1 covers 7 bases. The V gene's germline CDR1 is SNHLY and CDR2 FYNNEI. The ends lost 9 bases at V and 1 base at J; junction bases unmatched: 18. This CDR3 is 18 amino acids long.